These T cell receptor beta chains were read from a single sample in a study of blood T cell repertoires in COVID-19. Measured with immunoSEQ multiplex PCR; TCRdb has only the in-frame clones, and not every one. This sample has 45,000 to 55,000 clones; roughly 88% occur once, and the top ten carry roughly 3.5%. The sample consisted of peripheral blood. The receptors derive from a human donor in a cohort sampled during active COVID-19. CDR3s include the opening cysteine and the closing phenylalanine or tryptophan. Each record gives: J gene, D gene, clone size, V gene, CDR3 protein, CDR3 DNA. A D gene is named only where the DNA matches it firmly. Expanded clones get a size class; other rows say once, few or many, or leave the size out.

J gene: TRBJ2-7
D gene: NA
clone size: NA
V gene: TRBV6-5
CDR3 protein: CASNSQGGPYEQYF
CDR3 DNA: TGTGCCAGCAACTCCCAGGGGGGCCCTTACGAGCAGTACTTC

J gene: TRBJ1-1
D gene: NA
clone size: NA
V gene: TRBV19
CDR3 protein: CASSISKGGTEAFF
CDR3 DNA: TGTGCCAGTAGTATTTCGAAAGGGGGAACTGAAGCTTTCTTT

J gene: TRBJ2-2
D gene: TRBD1
clone size: NA
V gene: TRBV11-1
CDR3 protein: CATASGTGNTGELFF
CDR3 DNA: TGTGCCACCGCGAGTGGGACAGGAAACACCGGGGAGCTGTTTTTT

J gene: TRBJ2-7
D gene: NA
clone size: NA
V gene: TRBV18
CDR3 protein: CASSPYFASQGRDEQYF
CDR3 DNA: TGTGCCAGCTCACCTTATTTTGCATCTCAGGGGAGGGACGAGCAGTACTTC

J gene: TRBJ1-1
D gene: NA
clone size: NA
V gene: TRBV6-1
CDR3 protein: CASSERRQRGVIMNTEAFF
CDR3 DNA: TGTGCCAGCAGTGAAAGAAGGCAGCGGGGGGTCATCATGAACACTGAAGCTTTCTTT

J gene: TRBJ2-2
D gene: NA
clone size: NA
V gene: TRBV7-6
CDR3 protein: CASSPQGSNTGELFF
CDR3 DNA: TGTGCCAGCAGCCCTCAGGGTTCGAACACCGGGGAGCTGTTTTTT

J gene: TRBJ1-4
D gene: NA
clone size: once
V gene: TRBV27
CDR3 protein: CASSVNRVGNEKLFF
CDR3 DNA: TGTGCCAGCAGTGTAAACAGGGTGGGAAATGAAAAACTGTTTTTT

J gene: TRBJ2-7
D gene: NA
clone size: NA
V gene: TRBV4-2
CDR3 protein: CASSQGSASAGYEQYF
CDR3 DNA: TGTGCCAGCAGCCAAGGATCGGCTAGCGCGGGCTACGAGCAGTACTTC

J gene: TRBJ1-1
D gene: TRBD1
clone size: NA
V gene: TRBV18
CDR3 protein: CASSLGTGGLIF
CDR3 DNA: TGTGCCAGCTCACTCGGGACAGGTGGTCTTATTTTT

J gene: TRBJ2-7
D gene: NA
clone size: NA
V gene: TRBV4-1
CDR3 protein: CASNQDTGFDDEQYF
CDR3 DNA: TGCGCCAGCAACCAAGATACAGGGTTTGACGACGAGCAGTACTTC

J gene: TRBJ1-2
D gene: NA
clone size: NA
V gene: TRBV18
CDR3 protein: CASSPTGDAARGYTF
CDR3 DNA: TGTGCCAGCTCACCGACAGGCGACGCTGCTCGTGGCTACACCTTC

J gene: TRBJ1-1
D gene: NA
clone size: NA
V gene: TRBV25-1
CDR3 protein: CASLGRAGVAEAFF
CDR3 DNA: TGTGCCAGCCTGGGGCGGGCGGGGGTGGCTGAAGCTTTCTTT

J gene: TRBJ2-3
D gene: NA
clone size: NA
V gene: TRBV5-1
CDR3 protein: CATKSVGADTQYF
CDR3 DNA: TGCGCCACCAAATCGGTCGGGGCAGATACGCAGTATTTT

J gene: TRBJ1-2
D gene: NA
clone size: NA
V gene: TRBV27
CDR3 protein: CASSSGSAVLYGYTF
CDR3 DNA: TGTGCCAGCAGTTCCGGGTCAGCCGTCCTCTATGGCTACACCTTC

J gene: TRBJ2-5
D gene: NA
clone size: NA
V gene: TRBV7-2
CDR3 protein: CASSRQGRGETQYF
CDR3 DNA: TGTGCCAGCAGCCGCCAGGGGAGGGGAGAGACCCAGTACTTC

J gene: TRBJ1-4
D gene: NA
clone size: NA
V gene: TRBV7-9
CDR3 protein: CASSLYSSAATNEKLFF
CDR3 DNA: TGTGCCAGCAGCTTATATAGCTCTGCCGCAACTAATGAAAAACTGTTTTTT

J gene: TRBJ1-1
D gene: NA
clone size: few
V gene: TRBV29-1
CDR3 protein: CSGGRGAEAFF
CDR3 DNA: TGCAGCGGTGGAAGGGGTGCTGAAGCTTTCTTT